This paragraph covers one T cell receptor beta chain sequence. Its cognate antigen is unknown. These data belong to a study of cytomegalovirus exposure and HLA in healthy donors. Germline V gene sequence: CDR1 MGHRA, CDR2 YSYEKL. This CDR3 is built from 19 residues. Germline trimming cut 6 bases from V and 0 bases from J; bases unmatched to any gene: 16. PCR was performed using 60 Vbeta and 13 Jbeta primers. TCRdb's copy holds only in-frame clones and misses some; the assay was immunoSEQ multiplex PCR. The sample contains roughly 80,000 clones, around two thirds of which appear only once. Whole-study results and caveats: The study designated roughly 160 TCR beta chains cytomegalovirus-associated. Reports showed the classifier diagnosing cytomegalovirus status with high specificity and sensitivity.

The source is a woman between 50 and 59 years old in good health and CMV-seropositive. The sample was PBMCs. This chain uses TRBV4-1 with TRBJ2-2; 7 bases map to TRBD1. CDR3 sequence: CASRGKQGMFEPNTGELFF. The CDR3 DNA sequence: TGCGCCAGCAGAGGGAAACAGGGGATGTTCGAGCCGAACACCGGGGAGCTGTTTTTT.